The present T cell receptor beta chain was sequenced within a study of T cell responses to AZD1222 COVID-19 vaccine. Overall study findings and caveats: Unmutated variant regions are reportedly targeted by nearly half of spike-specific TCRs.

The table came from immunoSEQ multiplex PCR; TCRdb's copy has only in-frame clones and leaves some out. The repertoire has about 150,000 clones, roughly 90% of them found once; the top ten carry about 3.5%. On this clone: As yet, its antigen is unknown.

With V trimmed by 6 bases and J by 5 bases, 7 bases remained unmatched. CDR3 length: 14 amino acids. In germline, CDR1 is SGHRS, CDR2 YFSETQ. This chain uses TRBV5-1 with TRBJ2-1, with 8 bases fitting TRBD1. This receptor was obtained from an adult who received the AZD1222 COVID-19 vaccine. The source material was peripheral blood, sampled 28 days after the second AZD1222 dose. The CDR3 bases are TGCGCCAGCATCGGACAGGGAATCCACAATGAGCAGTTCTTC. Protein sequence: CASIGQGIHNEQFF.